This T cell receptor beta chain was observed in a study of control samples from healthy donors and cancer patients. Sequencing used immunoSEQ multiplex PCR; TCRdb keeps in-frame clones, though not all of them. The sample has about 190,000 clones, and its top ten clones hold roughly 2%. Germline V gene sequence: CDR1 MNHNY, CDR2 SVGAGI (reference sequence). Unmatched junction bases numbered 11, after V lost 8 bases and J lost 0 bases. This CDR3 region has 16 residues. This TCR derives from a woman under 40 in good health. The sequenced material came from blood. The chain joins TRBV6-6 to TRBJ1-2; 8 bases match TRBD1. CDR3 sequence reads: CASFRTGIRANYGYTF. The CDR3 region has the DNA TGTGCCAGCTTCAGGACAGGGATAAGAGCTAACTATGGCTACACCTTC.